These 17 T cell receptor beta chains were sequenced from one sample in a study of human T cells and chemical hapten exposure. The study extracted total RNA from unfractionated whole blood. TCRdb re-called the 5' RACE reads through MiXCR, storing one row per CDR3 protein. The data hold fewer than 150,000 distinct CDR3 sequences, with around 20% observed a single time. Every receptor here comes from a human donor in good health.

This clonotype was seen more than once but under ten times. This chain uses TRBV6-5 with TRBJ2-1; 10 nucleotides agree with TRBD2. The CDR3 contains 16 residues. V was clipped by 2 bases and J by 8 bases; unmatched bases: 9. The germline V gene encodes CDR1 MNHEY and CDR2 SVGAGI. The CDR3 loop is CASSYDRLAGVHEQFF. CDR3 DNA: TGTGCCAGCAGTTACGATCGGCTAGCGGGAGTCCATGAGCAGTTCTTC.

This clonotype was detected a few times. The chain carries TRBV6-1 and TRBJ1-1; D call uncertain. Germline V CDR1 and CDR2: MNHNS, SASEGT. Trimming left V 4 bases short and J 7 bases short, with 13 bases between. The CDR3 has 13 amino acids. The CDR3 DNA is TGTGCCAGCAGTGCTTATGGGGAAAGTGAAGCTTTCTTT. Amino acids: CASSAYGESEAFF.

The chain recombines TRBV28 with TRBJ2-7, with 7 bases aligning to TRBD1. Trimming at V came to 6 bases and at J to 7 bases, leaving 12 bases not matched to a gene. The germline V gene encodes CDR1 MDHEN and CDR2 SYDVKM. This CDR3 spans 14 amino acids. CDR3 in DNA: TGTGCCAGCAGCACGCGGACAGGAGCTTCGGAGCAGTACTTC. Amino acid sequence: CASSTRTGASEQYF. Filled out from reference TRBV28 and TRBJ2-7, the complete variable domain reads DVKVTQSSRYLVKRTGEKVFLECVQDMDHENMFWYRQDPGLGLRLIYFSYDVKMKEKGDIPEGYSVSREKKERFSLILESASTNQTSMYLCASSTRTGASEQYFGPGTRLTVT.

This clonotype has only a few counts. The rearrangement joins TRBV29-1 to TRBJ2-2, with unresolved D. V was clipped by 3 bases and J by 1 base, with 6 bases between them. CDR3 length: 13 amino acids. Looked up from germline, CDR1 is SQVTM and CDR2 is ANQGSEA. For the CDR3, the DNA is TGCAGCGTTGACTCCCAGAACACCGGGGAGCTGTTTTTT. It specifies CSVDSQNTGELFF.

The table lists this clonotype with a few counts. The gene calls are TRBV21-1 and TRBJ2-4; TRBD2 reflects the table's D call only, with no check against the DNA. TRBV21-1 is a listed pseudogene. The CDR3 runs 18 residues. The CDR3 is CASSTDRGRTSGKNIQYF. CDR3 DNA: TGTGCCAGCAGTACGGACAGGGGAAGGACTAGCGGCAAAAACATTCAGTACTTC.

This clonotype was detected a few times. The chain joins TRBV5-6 to TRBJ2-5; possible D gene TRBD2, 5 bases. Germline V gene data show CDR1 as SGHDT and CDR2 as YYEEEE. Trimming cost V 4 bases and J 7 bases, with 17 bases left between them. CDR3 length equals 14 residues. The CDR3 loop is CASSPFGVIGTQYF. DNA of the CDR3: TGTGCCAGCAGCCCATTCGGGGTAATCGGGACCCAGTACTTC.

This clonotype was observed a few times. CDR3 nucleotides: TGTGCCAGCAGTTTATGGCTACAGGGGGGCTACGAGCAGTACTTC. Its translation: CASSLWLQGGYEQYF. The chain carries TRBV27 and TRBJ2-7, with 8 positions matching TRBD1. Germline-derived CDR1 and CDR2 are MNHEY and SMNVEV (reference sequence). Trimming took 1 base from V and 3 from J; bases not matched to a gene: 5. There are 15 residues in the CDR3.

The rearrangement uses TRBV29-1 and TRBJ1-3, with TRBD1 identical over 7 bases. With V trimmed by 7 bases and J by 2 bases, 8 bases remained unmatched. The germline V gene has CDR1 SQVTM and CDR2 ANQGSEA. There are 14 residues in the CDR3. The CDR3 nucleotides are TGCAGCGCCCGCCGGGACAGTACTGGAAACACCATATATTTT. Its protein is CSARRDSTGNTIYF.

The chain has TRBV6-2 or TRBV6-3 and TRBJ1-1; tentatively, D is TRBD1 (6 bases). The CDR3 length is 17 residues. Trimming took 0 bases from V and 1 from J, leaving 15 bases between them. Germline V gene data show CDR1 as MNHEY and CDR2 as SVGEGT. The chain's CDR3 is CASSYSKWDTANTEAFF. The CDR3 nucleotides are TGTGCCAGCAGTTACTCGAAATGGGACACAGCGAACACTGAAGCTTTCTTT.

This clonotype was picked up a small number of times. V usage is TRBV20-1 and J usage is TRBJ2-3; TRBD2 agrees at 7 bases. This CDR3 has 15 amino acids. Trimming removed 1 base from V and 1 base from J; junction bases left unmatched: 5. The germline gives CDR1 DFQATT, CDR2 SNEGSKA (reference sequence). The DNA for the CDR3 is TGCAGTGCTAGAGCCTCAAGCGGGGGCACAGATACGCAGTATTTT. Protein sequence: CSARASSGGTDTQYF.

The J gene is TRBJ2-3, the V gene TRBV3-1; 8 bases map to TRBD2. Trimming cost V 3 bases and J 3 bases; bases outside gene matches: 8. The CDR3 contains 16 residues. Germline-derived CDR1 and CDR2 are LGHDT and YNNKEL (reference sequence). Here the CDR3 reads CASSQASGSETDTQYF. The CDR3 DNA reads TGTGCCAGCAGCCAGGCCAGCGGGAGTGAAACAGATACGCAGTATTTT.

The V and J genes are TRBV5-8 and TRBJ1-5; D is perhaps TRBD1 (6 bases). CDR1 is SGHTS and CDR2 is YDEGEE in the germline V gene. V lost 4 bases to trimming and J lost 0 bases, with 14 bases between them. The CDR3 totals 16 residues. The CDR3 sequence is CASSAWTVISNQPQHF. The DNA for the CDR3 is TGTGCCAGCAGCGCCTGGACAGTCATTAGCAATCAGCCCCAGCATTTT.

As for this clonotype: This may come from a read error, since a much larger clone is one base off. V and J are TRBV14 and TRBJ2-7; 11 bases map to TRBD2. Germline lookup yields CDR1 SGHDN and CDR2 FVKESK. V shed 4 bases and J 2 bases; nucleotides not matched to a gene: 4. The CDR3 consists of 15 residues. The CDR3 spells CASSLTSGNPYEQYF. The CDR3 DNA is TGTGCCAGCAGCCTGACTAGCGGGAACCCCTACGAGCAGTACTTC.

This clonotype was detected only a few times. The rearrangement joins TRBV7-9 to TRBJ2-5; unclear D gene. The CDR3 runs to 12 residues. Germline V lookup: CDR1 SEHNR, CDR2 FQNEAQ (reference sequence). V dropped 8 bases and J dropped 4 bases, with 11 bases sitting between them. The CDR3 DNA is TGTGCCAGCCGAACCCTGGGAGAGACCCAGTACTTC. The encoded protein is CASRTLGETQYF. Filled out from reference TRBV7-9 and TRBJ2-5, the complete variable domain reads DTGVSQNPRHKITKRGQNVTFRCDPISEHNRLYWYRQTLGQGPEFLTYFQNEAQLEKSRLLSDRFSAERPKGSFSTLEIQRTEQGDSAMYLCASRTLGETQYFGPGTRLLVL.

The V call is TRBV20-1, the J call TRBJ2-1, with D uncertain. The CDR3 contains 11 residues. Germline V gene lookup returns CDR1 DFQATT and CDR2 SNEGSKA (reference sequence). V lost 3 bases to trimming and J lost 5 bases, with 5 bases between them. The DNA for the CDR3 is TGCAGTGCTAGTAGTCACAATGAGCAGTTCTTC. Protein product: CSASSHNEQFF.

V gene TRBV19 combines with J gene TRBJ2-1; 13 bases align to TRBD2. The CDR3 is 17 amino acids. From germline, CDR1 is LNHDA and CDR2 SQIVND (reference sequence). The V gene end was trimmed by 3 bases and the J gene end by 6 bases; junction bases not matched to a gene: 8. CDR3 sequence reads: CASSIRTSGSGGNEQFF. The CDR3 region has the DNA TGTGCCAGTAGTATTAGGACTAGCGGGAGTGGCGGCAATGAGCAGTTCTTC.

This clonotype was seen a few times. The rearrangement joins TRBV11-3 to TRBJ2-2, with a tentative D call TRBD2 (6 bases). Looked up from germline, CDR1 is SGHNT and CDR2 is YENEEA. The CDR3 has 18 residues. Between the trimmed V and J ends, which lost 5 bases and 5 bases, there was a span of 24 bases. The CDR3 coding sequence is TGTGCCAGCAGCCACAGGCAGGGAGGTGATTGGGGAACCGGGGAGCTGTTTTTT. Translated: CASSHRQGGDWGTGELFF.